This T cell receptor beta chain comes out of a study of post-analysis software for immune sequencing data (dated by TCRdb to about 2015). About the study as a whole: Disease courses on record covered relapsing-remitting, secondary progressive and progressive-relapsing multiple sclerosis, though some patients had no subtype annotation. Patient repertoires were compared against about a dozen previously published healthy control repertoires from donors aged about 6 to 27 years. A subset of samples was prepared in parallel using single-end sample barcoding, then pooled and co-amplified after Illumina adapter ligation.

This clonotype has more than one count but fewer than ten. The clone's antigen remains unknown. Within one base of it there is no much larger clone, and no base qualities were kept. To demonstrate the VDJtools post-analysis software, the study profiled TCR beta repertoires from the peripheral blood of 10 to 15 young patients with multiple sclerosis. Multiple sclerosis patients were children and adolescents aged about 6 to 16 years. For CDR1 and CDR2, the germline V gene lists SGHDN and FVKESK. The CDR3 contains 13 residues, cysteine and phenylalanine counted. Only the CDR3 region is kept as DNA, spanning 39 bases read in frame from base 1. Broad study findings and their caveats: Compared with controls, multiple sclerosis patients had significantly lower normalized Chao1 diversity, a finding suggesting substantial peripheral T-cell clonal expansion. Direct clustering with F measure showed strong co-clustering of samples prepared in the same batch, prompting a batch-effect correction. The multiple sclerosis patient group was slightly younger than the control group. Patients showed significantly higher frequencies than controls for roughly 5 TRBV segments, among them TRBV5-6, TRBV5-1 and TRBV20-1.

Libraries were made using PCR. The reads were generated on an Illumina HiSeq 2500. Unique molecular identifiers were incorporated into TCR beta cDNA libraries to reduce PCR and sequencing biases. Approximately 500,000 cDNA molecules were obtained per 1 to 10 million input T cells, so each molecule approximated one T cell. The same protocol used for the earlier healthy control dataset was applied to prepare and sequence the patient libraries. Samples belonging to the same batch were prepared together, multiplexed and sequenced on a shared HiSeq lane. The authors' analysis ran thus. Raw barcoded reads were processed with MIGEC, discarding single-read molecular identifier groups before consensus assembly and CDR3 extraction. VDJtools was used for post-analysis of the clonotype tables, and diversity was normalized by down-sampling every dataset to the size of the smallest sample. To correct batch-related cross-sample contamination, repertoire overlap clustering matched CDR3 amino acid sequences but not nucleotide sequences. The raw public reads went through TCRdb reprocessing: fastp at Q25, MiXCR clone calling, in-frame beta chains kept. Merged by CDR3 protein, the rows form single entries marked with the most common genes and DNA. In this record, the V and J calls reflect TCRdb's handling and not the investigators' own analysis. This sample lists roughly 800,000 distinct CDR3 sequences; roughly 50% were detected once. Roughly 4.4% of the sample is taken by the ten largest.

Sequencing input: blood. The chain is made from TRBV14 and TRBJ2-4, with the D gene not clear enough to name. The tail of the sequence fits TRBJ2-7 better, so the J call may be wrong. The TCR originated in a girl aged 10 to 17 with multiple sclerosis. The CDR3 protein: CASSQAGGGEQYF. The sequenced DNA is TGTGCCAGCAGCCAGGCTGGCGGCGGCGAGCAGTACTTC.